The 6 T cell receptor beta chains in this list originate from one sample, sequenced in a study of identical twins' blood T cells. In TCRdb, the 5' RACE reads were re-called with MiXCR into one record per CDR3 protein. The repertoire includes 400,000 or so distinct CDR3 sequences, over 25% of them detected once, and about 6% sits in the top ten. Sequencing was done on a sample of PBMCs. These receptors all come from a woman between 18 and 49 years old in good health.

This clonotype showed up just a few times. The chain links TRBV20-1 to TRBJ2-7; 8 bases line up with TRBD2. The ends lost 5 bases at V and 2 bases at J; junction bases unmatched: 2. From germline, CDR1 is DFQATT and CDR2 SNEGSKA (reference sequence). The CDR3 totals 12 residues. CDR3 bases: TGCAGTGCTTTGGGACTAGCCTACGAGCAGTACTTC. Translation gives CSALGLAYEQYF.

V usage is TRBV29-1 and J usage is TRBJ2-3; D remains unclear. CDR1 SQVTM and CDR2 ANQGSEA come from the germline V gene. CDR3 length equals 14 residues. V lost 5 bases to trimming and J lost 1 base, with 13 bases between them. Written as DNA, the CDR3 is TGCAGCGTTTTCGTGCAATGGGGCACAGATACGCAGTATTTT. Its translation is CSVFVQWGTDTQYF.

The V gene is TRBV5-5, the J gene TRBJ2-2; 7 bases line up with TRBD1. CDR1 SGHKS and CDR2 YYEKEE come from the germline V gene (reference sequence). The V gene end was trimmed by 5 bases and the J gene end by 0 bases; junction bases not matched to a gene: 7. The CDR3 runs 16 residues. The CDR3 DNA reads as TGTGCCAGCAGTAACGACGGACAGGCGAACACCGGGGAGCTGTTTTTT. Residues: CASSNDGQANTGELFF.

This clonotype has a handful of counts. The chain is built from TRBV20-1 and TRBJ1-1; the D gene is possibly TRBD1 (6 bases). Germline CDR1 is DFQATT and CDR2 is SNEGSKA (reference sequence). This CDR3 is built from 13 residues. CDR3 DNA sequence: TGCAGCGCAATCCACAGGGAGAACACTGAAGCTTTCTTT. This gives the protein CSAIHRENTEAFF.

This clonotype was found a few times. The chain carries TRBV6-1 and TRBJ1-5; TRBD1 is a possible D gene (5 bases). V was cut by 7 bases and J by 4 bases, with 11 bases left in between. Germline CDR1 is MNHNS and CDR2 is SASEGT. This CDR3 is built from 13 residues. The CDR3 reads CASIGTWNQPQHF. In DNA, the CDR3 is TGTGCCAGCATCGGGACGTGGAATCAGCCCCAGCATTTT.

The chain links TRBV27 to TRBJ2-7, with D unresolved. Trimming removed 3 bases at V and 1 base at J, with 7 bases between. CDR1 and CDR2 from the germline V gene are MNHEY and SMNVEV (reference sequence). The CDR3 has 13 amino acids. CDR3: CASSFSPSYEQYF. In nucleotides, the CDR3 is TGTGCCAGCAGTTTCTCCCCTTCCTACGAGCAGTACTTC.